This entry describes one T cell receptor beta chain. The study sequenced TCR beta in blood CD8+ and CD4+ T cells. The multiple sclerosis controls consisted of treatment-naive patients with relapsing-remitting disease, either stable or active. J lost 3 bases, V lost 1 base, and 6 bases had no gene match. The germline V gene encodes CDR1 MGHRA and CDR2 YSYEKL. The CDR3 consists of 17 residues. The data are from a study of CD8 T cells in Susac syndrome. RNA, at 0.5 to 1 ug, was reverse transcribed with random hexamers. A multiplex approach, immunoSEQ multiplex PCR, amplified TCR beta CDR3 across 54 Vbeta and 13 Jbeta. TCRdb ran MiXCR on the immunoSEQ multiplex PCR reads and lists one entry per CDR3 protein. Here the sample spans under 550,000 distinct CDR3 sequences, approximately 85% being singletons.

The material sequenced was CD8+ T cells from PBMCs. The clonotype was recovered from a human donor with multiple sclerosis. The chain employs TRBV4-1 and TRBJ2-7, with 13 bases aligning to TRBD2. For the CDR3, the DNA is TGCGCCAGCAGCCAAGTAACTAGCGGGGGGGCCCTCTACGAGCAGTACTTC. This codes for CASSQVTSGGALYEQYF.